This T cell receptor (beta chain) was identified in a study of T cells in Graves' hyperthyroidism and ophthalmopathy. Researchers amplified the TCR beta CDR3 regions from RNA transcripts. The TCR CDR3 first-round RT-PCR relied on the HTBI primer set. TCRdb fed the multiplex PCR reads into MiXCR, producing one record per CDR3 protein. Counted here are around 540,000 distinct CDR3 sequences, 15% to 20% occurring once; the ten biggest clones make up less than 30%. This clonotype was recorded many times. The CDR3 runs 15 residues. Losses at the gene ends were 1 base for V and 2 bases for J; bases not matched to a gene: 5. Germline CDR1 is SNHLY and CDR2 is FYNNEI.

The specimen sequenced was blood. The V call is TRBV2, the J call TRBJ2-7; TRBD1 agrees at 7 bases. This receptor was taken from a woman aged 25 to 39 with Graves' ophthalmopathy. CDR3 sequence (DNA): TGTGCCAGCAGTGAAGACAACAGGGGCGCCTACGAGCAGTACTTC. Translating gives CASSEDNRGAYEQYF.